What follows are 10 T cell receptor beta chains derived from one specimen sequenced in a study of blood T cell repertoires in COVID-19 (dated by TCRdb to 2019 to 2021). The library was made by the immunoSEQ multiplex PCR assay. TCRdb retrieved this table from immuneACCESS and kept in-frame rearrangements only. Not all clones are present; in checked studies, unresolved V genes account for under half, and no reason is known for the remainder. In this sample the table shows about 81,000 clones, about 91% of which occur a single time. Around 10% of the sample goes to the ten largest clones. Sequencing was carried out using peripheral blood. The receptor source for this set is a man between 65 and 85 years old with active or convalescent COVID-19.

This clone appeared a single time. CDR3 sequence reads: CSVATSGGSYEQYF. CDR3 DNA sequence: TGCAGCGTAGCGACTAGCGGGGGGTCCTACGAGCAGTACTTC. This sequence joins TRBV29-1 and TRBJ2-7; 13 bases fit TRBD2. V was clipped by 6 bases and J by 1 base; unmatched bases: 3. The CDR3 sequence is 14 residues long. The germline gives CDR1 SQVTM, CDR2 ANQGSEA.

The chain couples TRBV4-3 to TRBJ1-3; D is ambiguous. The germline CDR1 and CDR2 sequences are LGHNA and YSLEER. Trimming pared 0 bases from V and 3 bases from J, leaving 6 bases between. This CDR3 is built from 14 residues. CDR3 loop: CASSQDVSGNTIYF. The CDR3 nucleotides read TGCGCCAGCAGCCAAGATGTCAGTGGAAACACCATATATTTT.

There are a few counts of this clone. This sequence joins TRBV5-5 and TRBJ2-5; a weak D match, TRBD1 (6 bases). CDR1 is SGHKS and CDR2 is YYEKEE in the germline V gene (reference sequence). The CDR3 has 17 residues. The ends were cut back, 2 bases at V and 5 bases at J, with 22 bases in the middle. CDR3 in DNA: TGTGCCAGCAGCTTATATACAGGGCGTATGAGTATTGAGACCCAGTACTTC. Protein sequence: CASSLYTGRMSIETQYF.

The chain uses TRBV6-2 or TRBV6-3 and TRBJ1-5; D remains unclear. This CDR3 has 12 residues. V dropped 6 bases and J dropped 7 bases, with 10 bases sitting between them. Germline V gene lookup returns CDR1 MNHEY and CDR2 SVGEGT. The CDR3 region is CASSVRWQPQHF. Written as DNA, the CDR3 is TGTGCCAGCAGCGTACGGTGGCAGCCCCAGCATTTT.

This clone was seen only a few times. This chain connects TRBV10-2 to TRBJ1-2; the D is unclear. The V end was cut by 2 bases, the J end by 8 bases, with 18 bases between. This CDR3 is built from 15 residues. The V gene's germline CDR1 is WSHSY and CDR2 SAAADI. The CDR3 nucleotides are TGCGCCAGCAGTGAGCGCGGTGCAGTATTACGGGGCTACACCTTC. Translated: CASSERGAVLRGYTF.

This rearrangement joins TRBV7-2 to TRBJ2-2; D may be TRBD1 (6 bases). Germline CDR1 is SGHTA and CDR2 is FQGNSA. Trimming took off 2 bases at V and 5 bases at J, with 6 bases between the two ends. This CDR3 is built from 13 residues. The CDR3 is CASSLTGTGELFF. CDR3 coding DNA: TGTGCCAGCAGCTTAACAGGGACCGGGGAGCTGTTTTTT.

The chain is built from TRBV12-5 and TRBJ2-2; TRBD2 aligns across 8 bases. Germline V gene lookup returns CDR1 LGHNT and CDR2 FRNRAP. This CDR3 is built from 16 residues. The V gene end was trimmed by 1 base and the J gene end by 2 bases; junction bases not matched to a gene: 3. The CDR3 here is CASGLEAGGNTGELFF. Written as DNA, the CDR3 is TGTGCTAGTGGTTTGGAGGCGGGGGGCAACACCGGGGAGCTGTTTTTT. Full variable domain (missing parts from reference TRBV12-5 and TRBJ2-2): DARVTQTPRHKVTEMGQEVTMRCQPILGHNTVFWYRQTMMQGLELLAYFRNRAPLDDSGMPKDRFSAEMPDATLATLKIQPSEPRDSAVYFCASGLEAGGNTGELFFGEGSRLTVL.

The J gene is TRBJ2-2, the V gene TRBV19; a possible D gene is TRBD2 (5 bases). Looked up from germline, CDR1 is LNHDA and CDR2 is SQIVND (reference sequence). The CDR3 has 15 residues. With 2 bases removed from V and 9 bases from J, the gap between germline ends came to 16 bases. CDR3 DNA sequence: TGTGCCAGTAGTATACAAAAAGCGGTCCACCGGGAGCTGTTTTTT. Encoded protein: CASSIQKAVHRELFF. Full variable domain (remainder filled in from reference TRBV19 and TRBJ2-2): DGGITQSPKYLFRKEGQNVTLSCEQNLNHDAMYWYRQDPGQGLRLIYYSQIVNDFQKGDIAEGYSVSREKKESFPLTVTSAQKNPTAFYLCASSIQKAVHRELFFGEGSRLTVL.

The CDR3 is CASSGSGVDGSYEQYF. For the CDR3, the DNA is TGTGCCAGCAGTGGCTCAGGCGTCGACGGCTCCTACGAGCAGTACTTC. The chain is built from TRBV2 and TRBJ2-7; D gene unclear. This CDR3 contains 16 residues. Germline V gives CDR1 SNHLY, CDR2 FYNNEI. With 4 bases removed from V and 0 bases from J, the gap between germline ends came to 16 bases.

The chain links TRBV7-2 to TRBJ2-2; D remains ambiguous. Germline loops: CDR1 SGHTA, CDR2 FQGNSA. The CDR3 extends over 14 amino acids. With 1 base removed from V and 3 bases from J, the gap between germline ends came to 6 bases. In DNA form, the CDR3 reads TGTGCCAGCAGCTTAGATGGGCACACCGGGGAGCTGTTTTTT. Its translation is CASSLDGHTGELFF.